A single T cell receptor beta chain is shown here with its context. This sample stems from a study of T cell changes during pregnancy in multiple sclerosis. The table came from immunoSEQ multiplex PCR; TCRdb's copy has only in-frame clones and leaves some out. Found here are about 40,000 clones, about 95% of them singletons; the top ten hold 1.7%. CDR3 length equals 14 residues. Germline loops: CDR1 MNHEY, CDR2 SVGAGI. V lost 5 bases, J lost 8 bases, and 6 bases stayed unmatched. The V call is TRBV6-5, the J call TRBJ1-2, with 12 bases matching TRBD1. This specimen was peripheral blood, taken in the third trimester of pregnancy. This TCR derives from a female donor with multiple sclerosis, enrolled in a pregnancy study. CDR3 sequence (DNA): TGTGCCAGCAGTGACCGGGACAGGGGGCTCGGCTACACCTTC. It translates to CASSDRDRGLGYTF.